Below are 6 T cell receptor beta chains sequenced from a single sample in a study of cytomegalovirus exposure and HLA in healthy donors. Primers for the PCR totalled 60 Vbeta and 13 Jbeta. The repertoire was sequenced with immunoSEQ multiplex PCR; TCRdb's copy has only in-frame clones and lacks some. The listing records 77,000 or so clones. The specimen was PBMCs. The receptor source for this set is a man aged 30-40 years in good health and CMV-seronegative.

This chain links TRBV4-2 with TRBJ1-4, with a weak D call TRBD1 (5 bases). The CDR3 extends over 15 amino acids. In germline, CDR1 is LGHNA, CDR2 YNFKEQ. The ends were cut back, 1 base at V and 4 bases at J, with 10 bases in the middle. CDR3 DNA sequence: TGTGCCAGCAGCCAAGTCGCGACAGTTAATGAAAAACTGTTTTTT. This codes for CASSQVATVNEKLFF.

V and J are TRBV5-1 and TRBJ1-2; D possibly corresponds to TRBD1 (6 bases). V lost 1 base to trimming and J lost 8 bases, with 12 bases between them. This CDR3 is 13 amino acids long. The germline CDR1 and CDR2 sequences are SGHRS and YFSETQ. In DNA form, the CDR3 reads TGCGCCAGCAGCTTGCGGGGGGCGGTCGGCTACACCTTC. Translating gives CASSLRGAVGYTF.

The CDR3 spells CASSLEYGKGLAVSYEQYF. CDR3 nucleotide sequence: TGTGCCAGCAGCTTAGAATATGGGAAAGGACTAGCGGTCTCCTACGAGCAGTACTTC. The V call is TRBV11-3, the J call TRBJ2-5, with TRBD2 matching over 10 bases. Gene TRBJ2-7 matches the end of the DNA better, so the J call may be wrong. Germline V gives CDR1 SGHNT, CDR2 YENEEA. CDR3 length equals 19 residues.

The chain couples TRBV19 to TRBJ2-3; D uncertain. The CDR3 covers 13 residues. Trimming took off 9 bases at V and 6 bases at J, with 16 bases between the two ends. The germline V gene encodes CDR1 LNHDA and CDR2 SQIVND (reference sequence). The CDR3 nucleotides are TGTGCCAGCTTCGGAGAGTCTGGGGATACGCAGTATTTT. Translating gives CASFGESGDTQYF.

V is TRBV2 and J is TRBJ1-6; D ambiguous. Germline CDR1 and CDR2: SNHLY and FYNNEI. This CDR3 is 17 amino acids long. Trimming took off 6 bases at V and 0 bases at J, with 15 bases between the two ends. CDR3 DNA sequence: TGTGCCAGCAGATTGGGCCATATAAGCTCCTATAATTCACCCCTCCACTTT. Translation: CASRLGHISSYNSPLHF. Based on the CDR3 plus reference TRBV2 and TRBJ1-6, the full variable domain is EPEVTQTPSHQVTQMGQEVILRCVPISNHLYFYWYRQILGQKVEFLVSFYNNEISEKSEIFDDQFSVERPDGSNFTLKIRSTKLEDSAMYFCASRLGHISSYNSPLHFGNGTRLTVT.

V and J are TRBV7-8 and TRBJ2-3; 7 bases fit TRBD2. The CDR3 is 14 amino acids. Germline CDR1 is SGHVS and CDR2 is FQNEAQ. With V trimmed by 4 bases and J by 10 bases, 11 bases remained unmatched. The CDR3, as DNA: TGTGCCAGCAGCTCAGGTGGGGCTAGCGGTGCGCAGTATTTT. It translates to CASSSGGASGAQYF.